This entry lists 4 T cell receptor beta chains sequenced from one sample in a study of T-cell memory formation after mild COVID-19. TCRdb re-analysed the 5' RACE reads in MiXCR, keeping a single row per CDR3 protein. The table shows roughly 180,000 distinct CDR3 sequences, with approximately 17% occurring only once. Sequencing input: PBMCs or a T cell subset sorted from them (not recorded which). These receptors were obtained from a man aged 18-30 years who had mild COVID-19 (a few samples of this study predate the infection). Cell type and time point are not known.

In this sample, this clonotype turned up many times. This chain links TRBV28 with TRBJ2-5, with TRBD1 as a possible D gene (6 bases). Per the germline V gene, CDR1 is MDHEN and CDR2 is SYDVKM. The CDR3 has 14 amino acids. Trimming pared 6 bases from V and 5 bases from J, leaving 16 bases between. DNA for the CDR3: TGTGCCAGCAGGGGAAGGGGGAGATGGGAGACCCAGTACTTC. Residues: CASRGRGRWETQYF.

The chain combines TRBV7-2 with TRBJ1-2; D might be TRBD1 (6 bases). CDR3 length equals 15 residues. The V end was cut by 0 bases, the J end by 4 bases, with 12 bases between. The germline gives CDR1 SGHTA, CDR2 FQGNSA. CDR3 region: CASSLAQGRSYGYTF. The CDR3 nucleotides read TGTGCCAGCAGCTTAGCGCAGGGGCGCTCCTATGGCTACACCTTC.

This chain joins TRBV3-1 and TRBJ1-1; TRBD1 agrees at 10 bases. The CDR3 totals 14 residues. The trim removed 6 bases at V and 4 bases at J, leaving 5 bases unmatched. CDR1 and CDR2 from the germline V gene are LGHDT and YNNKEL (reference sequence). The DNA of the CDR3 is TGTGCCAGCAGGGACAGGGGGAGAGGCACTGAAGCTTTCTTT. This encodes CASRDRGRGTEAFF.

The chain carries TRBV4-3 and TRBJ1-4, with D uncertain. This CDR3 has 15 amino acids. CDR1 is LGHNA and CDR2 is YSLEER in the germline V gene. V dropped 2 bases and J dropped 6 bases, with 13 bases sitting between them. The DNA for the CDR3 is TGCGCCAGCAGCCAAAGAGCCCGAGGTGATGAAAAACTGTTTTTT. Amino acid sequence: CASSQRARGDEKLFF.